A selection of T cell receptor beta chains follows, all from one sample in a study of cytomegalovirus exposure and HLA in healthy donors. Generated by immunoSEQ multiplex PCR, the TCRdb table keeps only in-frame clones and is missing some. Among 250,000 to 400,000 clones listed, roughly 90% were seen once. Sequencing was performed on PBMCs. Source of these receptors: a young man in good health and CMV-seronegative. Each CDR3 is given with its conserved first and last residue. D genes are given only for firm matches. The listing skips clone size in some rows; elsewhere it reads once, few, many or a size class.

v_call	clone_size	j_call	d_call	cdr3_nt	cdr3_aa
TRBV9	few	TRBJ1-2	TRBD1	TGTGCCAGCAGCTACAGACAGGGAGGCTACACCTTC	CASSYRQGGYTF
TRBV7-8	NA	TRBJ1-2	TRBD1	TGTGCCAGCAGCTCAACGGGACAGGGGTACGTCAACTATGGCTACACCTTC	CASSSTGQGYVNYGYTF
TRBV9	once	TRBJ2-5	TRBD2	TGTGCCAGCAGCGCTAGCGGGGCCGACGGAGAGACCCAGTACTTC	CASSASGADGETQYF
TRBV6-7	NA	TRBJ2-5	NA	TGTGCCAGCAAACCTGGGACAATGCCCCAAGAGACCCAGTACTTC	CASKPGTMPQETQYF
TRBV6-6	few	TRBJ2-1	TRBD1	TGTGCCAGCAGTTTGGGACAGACACCTTACAATGAGCAGTTCTTC	CASSLGQTPYNEQFF
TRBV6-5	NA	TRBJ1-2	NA	TGTGCCAGCACCAAAACAGGGACCCTCTATGGCTACACCTTC	CASTKTGTLYGYTF
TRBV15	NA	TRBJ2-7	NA	TGTGCCACCAGCTTCAGTCGGGGTGGCGAGCAGTACTTC	CATSFSRGGEQYF
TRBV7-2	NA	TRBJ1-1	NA	TGTGCCAGCAGCCTCGACGGGGGATTAGCTTTCTTT	CASSLDGGLAFF
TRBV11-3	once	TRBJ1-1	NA	TGTGCCAGCAGCCCCCAGGGTGGCACTGAAGCTTTCTTT	CASSPQGGTEAFF
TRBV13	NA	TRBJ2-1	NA	TGTGCCAGCAGCTTAACAGGGTATTCTCTGGATGAGCAGTTCTTC	CASSLTGYSLDEQFF
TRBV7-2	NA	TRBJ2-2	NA	TGTGCCAGCAGCCCGGCACGGGAGAACACCGGGGAGCTGTTTTTT	CASSPARENTGELFF
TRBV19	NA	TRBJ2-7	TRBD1	TGTGCCAGTAGTATGGTACAGGGGTGGTCCTACGAGCAGTACTTC	CASSMVQGWSYEQYF
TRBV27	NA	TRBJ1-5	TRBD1	TGTGCCAGCAGTTTATACCGGGACAGGGTTAGCAATCAGCCCCAGCATTTT	CASSLYRDRVSNQPQHF
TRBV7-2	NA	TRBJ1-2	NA	TGTGCCAGCAGCTTTGAAGGGAGGTATGGCTACACCTTC	CASSFEGRYGYTF
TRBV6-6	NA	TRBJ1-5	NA	TGTGCCAGCAGGCCCCCGGGACAAGGACAGCCCCAGCATTTT	CASRPPGQGQPQHF
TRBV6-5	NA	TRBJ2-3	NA	TGTGCCAGCAGTTACTCTGGGTCGGGTTACACAGATACGCAGTATTTT	CASSYSGSGYTDTQYF
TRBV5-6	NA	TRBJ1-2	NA	TGTGCCAGCAGCCGTGGTGACTCTCCCTATGGCTACACCTTC	CASSRGDSPYGYTF
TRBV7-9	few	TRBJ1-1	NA	TGTGCCAGCAGCCGGGGAGGGAGCACTGAAGCTTTCTTT	CASSRGGSTEAFF
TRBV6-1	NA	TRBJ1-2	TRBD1	TGTGCCAGCAGTGATAATATGTCGGGACAGCACTACTATGGCTACACCTTC	CASSDNMSGQHYYGYTF
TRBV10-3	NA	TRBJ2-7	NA	TGTGCCATCAGTCGCGGGGCAGGGGGTCTTTACGAGCAGTACTTC	CAISRGAGGLYEQYF
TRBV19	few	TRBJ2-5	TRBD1	TGTGCCAGTAGTATAGCGGGACAGCCTAATCAAGAGACCCAGTACTTC	CASSIAGQPNQETQYF
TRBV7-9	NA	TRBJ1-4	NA	TGTGCCAGCAGCCCAAGTGCGGGTCCGGCTGAAAAACTGTTTTTT	CASSPSAGPAEKLFF
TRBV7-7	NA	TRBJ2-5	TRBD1	TGTGCCAGCAGCCCTGACCGGACAGGGACAGAGACCCAGTACTTC	CASSPDRTGTETQYF
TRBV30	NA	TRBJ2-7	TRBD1	TGTGCCTGGAGCGGGGACAGCTACTACGAGCAGTACTTC	CAWSGDSYYEQYF
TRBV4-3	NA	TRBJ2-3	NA	TGCGCCAGCAGCCAAGTGTTACAGCCCCTCCATACGCAGTATTTT	CASSQVLQPLHTQYF
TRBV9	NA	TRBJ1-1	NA	TGTGCCAGCAGCCCAACCCCCACAGGGAGAACTGAAGCTTTCTTT	CASSPTPTGRTEAFF
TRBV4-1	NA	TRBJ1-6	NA	TGCGCCAGCACCCCGGGACATCGTAATTCACCCCTCCACTTT	CASTPGHRNSPLHF
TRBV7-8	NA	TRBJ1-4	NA	TGTGCCAGCAGCTCTATTCTGTTGGACAGAAATGAAAAACTGTTTTTT	CASSSILLDRNEKLFF
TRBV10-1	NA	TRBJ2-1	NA	TGCGCCAGCAGTGAGTCGTCTATTGTAGATGACAATGAGCAGTTCTTC	CASSESSIVDDNEQFF
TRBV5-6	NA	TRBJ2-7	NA	TGTGCCAGCAGCTTGGGGCAGAACCAGTACGAGCAGTACTTC	CASSLGQNQYEQYF
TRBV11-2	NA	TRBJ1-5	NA	TGTGCCAGCAGCCCCGGAGGGGTGGATCAGCCCCAGCATTTT	CASSPGGVDQPQHF
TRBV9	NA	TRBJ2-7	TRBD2	TGTGCCAGCAGCGTAGCTAGCGGGGGCGAGCAGTACTTC	CASSVASGGEQYF
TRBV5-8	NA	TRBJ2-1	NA	TGTGCCAGCAGCTTGGGGGCAGTCTCCTACAATGAGCAGTTCTTC	CASSLGAVSYNEQFF
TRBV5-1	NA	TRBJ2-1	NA	TGCGCCAGCAGCTTGGCCGGAGGCTCTTGGCAGTTCTTC	CASSLAGGSWQFF
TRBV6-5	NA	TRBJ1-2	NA	TGTGCCAGCAAGGGGAATAACTATGGCTACACCTTC	CASKGNNYGYTF
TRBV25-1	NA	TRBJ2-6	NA	TGTGCCAGCACGGGGTACTCTGGGGCCAACGTCCTGACTTTC	CASTGYSGANVLTF
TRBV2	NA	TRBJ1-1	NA	TGTGCCAGCAGTGAATTCGGGTCGGGGAGCACTGAAGCTTTCTTT	CASSEFGSGSTEAFF
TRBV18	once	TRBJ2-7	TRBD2	TGTGCCAGCTCCCCGCCCGGACTAGCGGGGCGTCTAACGTACTTC	CASSPPGLAGRLTYF
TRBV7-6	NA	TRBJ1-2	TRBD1	TGTGCCAGCAGCGCGACAGGGGGCCCCCGGGGCTACACCTTC	CASSATGGPRGYTF
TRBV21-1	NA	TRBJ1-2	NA	TGTGCCAGCAGCAAAGCTCGGGAGGGGGCAGCTCGCTTTTATGGCTACACCTTC	CASSKAREGAARFYGYTF
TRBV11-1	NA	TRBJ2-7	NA	TGTGCCAGCAGCTCCGGGACAACAAGATACGAGCAGTACTTC	CASSSGTTRYEQYF
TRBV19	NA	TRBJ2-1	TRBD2	TGTGCCAGTAGTGCGGGGACTAGAGTAGGCAATGAGCAGTTCTTC	CASSAGTRVGNEQFF
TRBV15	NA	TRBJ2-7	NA	TGTGCCACCAGCTCCTTCTTGTCGGGTGAGCAGTACTTC	CATSSFLSGEQYF
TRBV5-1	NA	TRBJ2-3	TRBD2	TGCGCCAGCAGCTATATAGCGGGGGGCAGGACAGATACGCAGTATTTT	CASSYIAGGRTDTQYF
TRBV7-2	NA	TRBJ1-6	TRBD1	TGTGCCAGCAGCTTAGAGAGGACAGGGCGCTATAATTCACCCCTCCACTTT	CASSLERTGRYNSPLHF